This entry lists 28 T cell receptor beta chains sequenced from one sample in a study of human T cells and chemical hapten exposure. TCRdb ran MiXCR on the 5' RACE reads and lists one entry per CDR3 protein. The repertoire holds approximately 140,000 distinct CDR3 sequences, with about 4% as singletons. Blood, whole and unfractionated, served as the source for total RNA extraction. The receptors shown here come from a female donor in good health.

This clonotype was detected ten times or more. The chain uses TRBV24-1 and TRBJ2-3, with D uncertain. CDR1 is KGHDR and CDR2 is SFDVKD in the germline V gene. This CDR3 contains 15 residues. The V gene lost 0 bases and the J gene lost 1 base, with 7 bases spanning the gap. CDR3 amino acids: CATSDLGDRTDTQYF. The CDR3 DNA sequence: TGTGCCACCAGTGATTTGGGCGACCGCACAGATACGCAGTATTTT.

This clonotype turned up a few times. This chain uses TRBV3-1 with TRBJ1-5; D is perhaps TRBD1 (6 bases). The CDR3 has 17 residues. The V gene's germline CDR1 is LGHDT and CDR2 YNNKEL (reference sequence). Trimming removed 4 bases at V and 1 base at J, with 17 bases between. The CDR3, as DNA: TGTGCCAGCAGCCCGGGGACAAGCCCCATGAGCAATCAGCCCCAGCATTTT. It yields the protein CASSPGTSPMSNQPQHF.

This clonotype was detected ten times or more. V gene TRBV18 combines with J gene TRBJ2-7; D unclear. This CDR3 has 12 residues. The V gene lost 5 bases and the J gene lost 4 bases, with 9 bases spanning the gap. Per germline, CDR1 KGHSH and CDR2 LQKENI. CDR3 amino acids: CASSMESYEQYF. CDR3 coding DNA: TGTGCCAGCTCAATGGAGTCGTACGAGCAGTACTTC.

This clonotype was counted at least ten times. The chain has TRBV18 and TRBJ1-2, with 7 bases aligning to TRBD1. CDR3 length equals 19 residues. Germline V gene sequence: CDR1 KGHSH, CDR2 LQKENI. J lost 4 bases, V lost 2 bases, and 19 bases had no gene match. This chain's CDR3 is CASSPNDGRGARSVYGYTF. The CDR3 DNA is TGTGCCAGCTCACCAAACGACGGCAGGGGGGCGCGGAGTGTCTATGGCTACACCTTC.

As to this clonotype: A much larger clone differs from this one at a single base, so this may be a read error. This sequence joins TRBV6-6 and TRBJ1-5; D gene unclear. V was trimmed by 8 bases and J by 4 bases, leaving 12 bases between them. The CDR3 spans 13 residues. Germline V gene sequence: CDR1 MNHNY, CDR2 SVGAGI (reference sequence). CDR3 in DNA: TGTGCCAGCTCAAGGTATCCGAATCAGCCCCAGCATTTT. Encoded protein: CASSRYPNQPQHF.

This chain links TRBV5-5 with TRBJ2-7; D unclear. The CDR3 has 13 amino acids. Germline values: CDR1 SGHKS, CDR2 YYEKEE (reference sequence). The V gene lost 1 base and the J gene lost 0 bases, with 5 bases spanning the gap. The CDR3, as DNA: TGTGCCAGCAGCTTGTACTACTCCTACGAGCAGTACTTC. Protein sequence: CASSLYYSYEQYF. Variable domain in full (rest from reference TRBV5-5 and TRBJ2-7): DAGVTQSPTHLIKTRGQQVTLRCSPISGHKSVSWYQQVLGQGPQFIFQYYEKEERGRGNFPDRFSARQFPNYSSELNVNALLLGDSALYLCASSLYYSYEQYFGPGTRLTVT.

This clonotype showed up many times. For the CDR3, the DNA is TGTGCCATCAGTGAAGGGACTAGCGGGAGAGACACAGATACGCAGTATTTT. It yields the protein CAISEGTSGRDTDTQYF. The rearrangement uses TRBV10-3 and TRBJ2-3; the match to TRBD2 covers 14 bases. CDR1 is ENHRY and CDR2 is SYGVKD in the germline V gene. The ends lost 3 bases at V and 2 bases at J; junction bases unmatched: 4. There are 17 residues in the CDR3.

This chain connects TRBV5-6 to TRBJ2-2; D is unresolved. The CDR3 is 12 amino acids. V was clipped by 4 bases and J by 3 bases, with 4 bases between them. CDR1 is SGHDT and CDR2 is YYEEEE in the germline V gene. CDR3 protein: CASSVDTGELFF. The CDR3 region has the DNA TGTGCCAGCAGCGTAGACACCGGGGAGCTGTTTTTT.

This clonotype was seen repeatedly, ten times or more. The rearrangement joins TRBV12-3 or TRBV12-4 to TRBJ2-5; 7 positions agree with TRBD2. Unmatched junction bases numbered 3, after V lost 6 bases and J lost 5 bases. The length of the CDR3 is 12 residues. DNA of the CDR3: TGTGCCAGCAGCCACGGGGGGGAGACCCAGTACTTC. Protein: CASSHGGETQYF.

In this sample, this clonotype turned up once. This may stem from a read error, because a much larger clone lies one nucleotide away. The rearrangement links TRBV7-8 to TRBJ2-7; the D is unclear. Deletions cut 2 bases from V and 5 bases from J, with 10 bases between. The CDR3 is made up of 13 amino acids. Germline CDR1 SGHVS, CDR2 FQNEAQ. The CDR3 bases are TGTGCCAGCAGCTTAAATCTGGCCGACGAGCAGTACTTC. Its protein is CASSLNLADEQYF.

This clonotype was observed many times. The chain links TRBV18 to TRBJ1-2; TRBD1 aligns across 8 bases. Germline values: CDR1 KGHSH, CDR2 LQKENI. CDR3 size: 15 residues. V was pared by 4 bases and J by 3 bases, with 7 bases of the junction left unmatched. DNA for the CDR3: TGTGCCAGCTCACTCTCGGACAGGGCTGACTATGGCTACACCTTC. This encodes CASSLSDRADYGYTF.

This chain joins TRBV9 and TRBJ1-4; TRBD1 agrees at 8 bases. Trimming took 4 bases from V and 4 from J; bases not matched to a gene: 6. CDR1 SGDLS and CDR2 YYNGEE come from the germline V gene. This CDR3 has 15 amino acids. CDR3 region: CASSKTTGGNEKLFF. The CDR3, as DNA: TGTGCCAGCAGCAAAACAACAGGGGGTAATGAAAAACTGTTTTTT.

The sample holds many counts of this clonotype. An end of the junction differs from the germline gene, which may be a read error. The chain links TRBV20-1 to TRBJ2-7; TRBD1 matches at 10 bases. The germline CDR1 and CDR2 sequences are DFQATT and SNEGSKA (reference sequence). The CDR3 covers 15 residues. This CDR3 is CSAGETGQGLYEQYF. The DNA for the CDR3 is TGCAGTGCTGGAGAGACGGGACAGGGGCTGTACGAGCAGTACTTC.

This clonotype came up a few times. This chain links TRBV3-1 with TRBJ2-1, with 11 bases fitting TRBD2. The CDR3 extends over 16 amino acids. With 2 bases clipped from V and 2 bases from J, the junction kept 2 bases outside the gene matches. Per the germline V gene, CDR1 is LGHDT and CDR2 is YNNKEL (reference sequence). CDR3 bases: TGTGCCAGCAGCCAACCTAGCGGGGGGACCTACAATGAGCAGTTCTTC. It codes for CASSQPSGGTYNEQFF.

This clonotype showed up just a few times. This chain joins TRBV12-3 or TRBV12-4 and TRBJ1-5; 8 bases match TRBD1. The V and J ends lost 6 bases and 2 bases, in that order; junction bases with no gene match: 6. The CDR3 is made up of 15 amino acids. The CDR3: CASSRDRRCNQPQHF. The DNA of the CDR3 is TGTGCCAGCAGCCGGGACAGGAGATGCAATCAGCCCCAGCATTTT.

This clonotype occurred many times. This sequence joins TRBV2 and TRBJ2-2, with 7 bases aligning to TRBD1. This CDR3 region has 18 residues. The J segment lost 2 bases and the V segment lost 0 bases, leaving 9 bases of the junction unmatched. CDR1 is SNHLY and CDR2 is FYNNEI in the germline V gene. CDR3 region: CASSEAQGVPLNTGELFF. CDR3 bases: TGTGCCAGCAGTGAAGCGCAGGGGGTTCCCCTAAACACCGGGGAGCTGTTTTTT. Combining the CDR3 with reference TRBV2 and TRBJ2-2 gives the whole variable domain EPEVTQTPSHQVTQMGQEVILRCVPISNHLYFYWYRQILGQKVEFLVSFYNNEISEKSEIFDDQFSVERPDGSNFTLKIRSTKLEDSAMYFCASSEAQGVPLNTGELFFGEGSRLTVL.

The table lists this clonotype with many counts. The J gene is TRBJ2-3, the V gene TRBV9, with D possibly being TRBD1 (5 bases). V dropped 3 bases and J dropped 5 bases, with 10 bases sitting between them. This CDR3 spans 13 amino acids. Germline loops: CDR1 SGDLS, CDR2 YYNGEE. CDR3 coding DNA: TGTGCCAGCAGCGGGGGCTTGGGAGATACGCAGTATTTT. It codes for CASSGGLGDTQYF.

This clonotype was seen at least ten times. This sequence joins TRBV3-1 and TRBJ1-4, with a tentative D call TRBD1 (6 bases). Germline-derived CDR1 and CDR2 are LGHDT and YNNKEL (reference sequence). V lost 0 bases and J lost 6, with 14 bases in between. The CDR3 has 16 amino acids. CDR3 residues: CASSQDGGRGYEKLFF. Here the CDR3 DNA reads TGTGCCAGCAGCCAAGATGGGGGTAGGGGGTATGAAAAACTGTTTTTT.

This clonotype has only a few counts. This rearrangement joins TRBV6-1 to TRBJ1-5, with a possible D match to TRBD1 (5 bases). The CDR3 has 14 residues. V lost 4 bases and J lost 6, with 13 bases in between. The germline V gene encodes CDR1 MNHNS and CDR2 SASEGT. CDR3 DNA: TGTGCCAGCAGTGTCCAGGGATCTCGTCAGCCCCAGCATTTT. It codes for CASSVQGSRQPQHF.

Many counts were recorded for this clonotype. The chain joins TRBV5-6 to TRBJ2-6; the D gene could be TRBD1 or TRBD2 (5 bases each). Deletions cut 5 bases from V and 0 bases from J, with 27 bases between. From germline, CDR1 is SGHDT and CDR2 YYEEEE. This CDR3 is 21 amino acids long. The CDR3 DNA follows: TGTGCCAGCAGTACACCAGGGTCAGACGGGACCGATCCCTCTGGGGCCAACGTCCTGACTTTC. This gives the protein CASSTPGSDGTDPSGANVLTF.

This clonotype has ten or more counts. The chain employs TRBV7-8 and TRBJ2-2; D might be TRBD1 (6 bases). The germline gives CDR1 SGHVS, CDR2 FQNEAQ. The V end lost 5 bases, the J end lost 0 bases, and 13 bases lay between the germline ends. There are 16 residues in the CDR3. The CDR3 spells CASSPRTVPNTGELFF. The CDR3 nucleotides are TGTGCCAGCAGCCCACGGACAGTCCCGAACACCGGGGAGCTGTTTTTT.

This clonotype occurred many times. The chain uses TRBV18 and TRBJ1-2; 7 positions match TRBD1. Germline V gene data show CDR1 as KGHSH and CDR2 as LQKENI. Losses at the gene ends were 0 bases for V and 0 bases for J; bases not matched to a gene: 10. The CDR3 covers 18 residues. CDR3 bases: TGTGCCAGCTCACCACCCCGACAGGGTAGATCGACTAACTATGGCTACACCTTC. Its protein product is CASSPPRQGRSTNYGYTF.

This sequence joins TRBV24-1 and TRBJ2-1; D may be TRBD2 (5 bases). Germline V CDR1 and CDR2: KGHDR, SFDVKD. Trimming took 0 bases from V and 8 from J, leaving 10 bases between them. The CDR3 loop spans 14 amino acids. Here the CDR3 DNA reads TGTGCCACCAGTGATTTGGGATGGGGAGATGAGCAGTTCTTC. Residues: CATSDLGWGDEQFF.

The chain has TRBV12-3 or TRBV12-4 and TRBJ1-1; D is possibly TRBD1 (6 bases). Trimming shortened V by 6 bases and J by 5 bases, and 19 bases separated the two germline ends. The CDR3 totals 15 residues. The CDR3 protein is CASRVSGHLRTEAFF. In DNA form, the CDR3 reads TGTGCCAGCAGAGTCTCGGGACACCTGAGGACTGAAGCTTTCTTT.

This clonotype was found many times. V usage is TRBV11-2 and J usage is TRBJ2-7, with D unclear. CDR1 and CDR2 (germline): SGHAT, FQNNGV. Trimming removed 4 bases at V and 0 bases at J, with 10 bases between. The CDR3 is made up of 14 amino acids. For the CDR3, the DNA is TGTGCCAGCAGCTATTACGGAAGCTCCTACGAGCAGTACTTC. Residues: CASSYYGSSYEQYF.

This clonotype was seen many times. The chain is built from TRBV20-1 and TRBJ1-1, with 9 bases lining up with TRBD1. The CDR3 is made up of 18 amino acids. Germline CDR1 and CDR2: DFQATT and SNEGSKA (reference sequence). The ends lost 5 bases at V and 11 bases at J; junction bases unmatched: 27. The CDR3: CSARGGTGGGRGAHGAFF. CDR3 nucleotides: TGCAGTGCTCGCGGGGGAACAGGGGGCGGGCGTGGAGCCCATGGGGCTTTCTTT.

In this sample, this clonotype turned up many times. J is TRBJ1-2 and V is TRBV12-3 or TRBV12-4, with 9 bases matching TRBD1. CDR3 length equals 15 residues. With 1 base clipped from V and 6 bases from J, the junction kept 6 bases outside the gene matches. CDR3 protein: CASSLGGQGLDGYTF. CDR3 DNA sequence: TGTGCCAGCAGTTTAGGGGGACAGGGTCTGGATGGCTACACCTTC.

As DNA, the CDR3 is TGTGCCAGCAGCCAACTCGTCCTCTATGGCTACACCTTC. This gives the protein CASSQLVLYGYTF. The V and J genes are TRBV3-1 and TRBJ1-2; D ambiguous. The CDR3 is 13 residues long. V lost 2 bases and J lost 4, with 8 bases in between. Germline V CDR1 and CDR2: LGHDT, YNNKEL (reference sequence).